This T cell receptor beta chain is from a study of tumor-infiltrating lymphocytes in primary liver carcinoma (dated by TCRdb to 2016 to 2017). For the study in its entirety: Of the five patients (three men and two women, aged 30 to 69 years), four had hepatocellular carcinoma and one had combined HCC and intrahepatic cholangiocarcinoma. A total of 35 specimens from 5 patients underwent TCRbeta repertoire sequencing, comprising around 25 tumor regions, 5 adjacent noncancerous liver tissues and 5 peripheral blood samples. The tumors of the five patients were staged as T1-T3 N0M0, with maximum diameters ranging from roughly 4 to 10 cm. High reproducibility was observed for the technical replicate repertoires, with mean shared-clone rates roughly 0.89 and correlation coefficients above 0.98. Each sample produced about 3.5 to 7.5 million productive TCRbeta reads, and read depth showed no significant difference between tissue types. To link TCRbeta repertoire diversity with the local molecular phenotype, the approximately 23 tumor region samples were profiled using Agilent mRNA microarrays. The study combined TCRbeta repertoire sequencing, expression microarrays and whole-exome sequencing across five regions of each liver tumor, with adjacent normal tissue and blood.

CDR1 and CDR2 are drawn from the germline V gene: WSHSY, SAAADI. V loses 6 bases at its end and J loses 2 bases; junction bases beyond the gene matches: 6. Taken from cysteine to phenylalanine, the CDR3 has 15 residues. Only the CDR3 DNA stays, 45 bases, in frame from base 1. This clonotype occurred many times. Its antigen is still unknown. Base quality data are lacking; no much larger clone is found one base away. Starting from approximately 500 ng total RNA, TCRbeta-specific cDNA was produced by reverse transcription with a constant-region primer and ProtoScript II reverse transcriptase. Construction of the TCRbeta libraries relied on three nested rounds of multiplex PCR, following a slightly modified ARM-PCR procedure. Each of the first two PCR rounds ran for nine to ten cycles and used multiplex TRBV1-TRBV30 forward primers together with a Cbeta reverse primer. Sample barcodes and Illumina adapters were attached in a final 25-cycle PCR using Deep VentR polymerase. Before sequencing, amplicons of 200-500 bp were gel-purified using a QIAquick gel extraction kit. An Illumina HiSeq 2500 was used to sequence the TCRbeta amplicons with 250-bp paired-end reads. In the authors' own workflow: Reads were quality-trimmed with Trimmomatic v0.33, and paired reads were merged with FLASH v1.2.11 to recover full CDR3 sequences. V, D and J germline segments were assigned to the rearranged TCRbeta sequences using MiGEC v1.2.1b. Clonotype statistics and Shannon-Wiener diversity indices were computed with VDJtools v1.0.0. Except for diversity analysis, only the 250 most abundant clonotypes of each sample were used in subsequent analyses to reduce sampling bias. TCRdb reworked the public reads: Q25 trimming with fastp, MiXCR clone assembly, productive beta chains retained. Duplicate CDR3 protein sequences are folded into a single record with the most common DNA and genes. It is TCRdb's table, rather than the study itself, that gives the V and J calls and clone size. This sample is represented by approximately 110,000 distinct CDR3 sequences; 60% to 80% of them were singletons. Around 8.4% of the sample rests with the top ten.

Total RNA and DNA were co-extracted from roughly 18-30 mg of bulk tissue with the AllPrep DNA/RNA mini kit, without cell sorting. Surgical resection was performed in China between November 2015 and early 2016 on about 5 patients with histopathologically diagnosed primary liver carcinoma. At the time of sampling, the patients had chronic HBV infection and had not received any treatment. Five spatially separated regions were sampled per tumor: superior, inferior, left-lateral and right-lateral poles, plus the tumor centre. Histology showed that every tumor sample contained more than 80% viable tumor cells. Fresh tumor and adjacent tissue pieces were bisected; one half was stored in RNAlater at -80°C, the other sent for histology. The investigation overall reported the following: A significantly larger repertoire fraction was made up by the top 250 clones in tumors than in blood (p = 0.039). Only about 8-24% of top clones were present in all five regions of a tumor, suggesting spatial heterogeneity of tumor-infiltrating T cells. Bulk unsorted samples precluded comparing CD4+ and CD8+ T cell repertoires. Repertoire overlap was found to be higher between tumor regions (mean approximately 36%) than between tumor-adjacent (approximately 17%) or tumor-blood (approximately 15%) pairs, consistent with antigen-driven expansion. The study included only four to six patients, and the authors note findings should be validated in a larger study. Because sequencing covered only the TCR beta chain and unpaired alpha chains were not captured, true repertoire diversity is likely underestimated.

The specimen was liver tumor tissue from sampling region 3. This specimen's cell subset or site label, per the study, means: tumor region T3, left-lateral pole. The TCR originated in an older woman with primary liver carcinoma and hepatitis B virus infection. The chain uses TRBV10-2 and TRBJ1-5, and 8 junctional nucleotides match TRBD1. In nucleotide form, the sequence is TGCGCCAGCAGACCCGGACAGGGTGGCAATCAGCCCCAGCATTTT. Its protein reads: CASRPGQGGNQPQHF.